Listed below are T cell receptor beta chains from one sample, sequenced in a study of pediatric ulcerative colitis. Some clones are missing from TCRdb's copy, which holds only in-frame ones; the method was immunoSEQ multiplex PCR. The sample contains 15,000 to 20,000 clones, approximately 80% of which appear only once. Sequencing input: gut tissue. The origin of the receptors is a boy younger than 18 who was a control in a study of pediatric ulcerative colitis. Each CDR3 is given with its conserved first and last residue. A D gene is named only where the DNA matches it firmly. Rows give clone size only sometimes, using once, few, many, or a class for an expanded clone.

>TRBV30|TRBJ1-4|14|.|TRBD1
TGTGCCTGGAGCCCGGGACAGATGAATGAAAAACTGTTTTTT
CAWSPGQMNEKLFF
>TRBV18|TRBJ2-3|15|once|.
TGTGCCAGCTCACCGGGGGAAGGAATCACAGATACGCAGTATTTT
CASSPGEGITDTQYF
>TRBV5-1|TRBJ2-7|14|.|.
TGCGCCAGCAGCTTGGCCCTAGCGACCTACGAGCAGTACTTC
CASSLALATYEQYF
>TRBV18|TRBJ1-3|13|.|.
TGTGCCAGCTCACCACCTTCCGAAAACACCATATATTTT
CASSPPSENTIYF
>TRBV19|TRBJ1-2|14|.|.
TGTGCCAGTAGTGCCACAGGGTTCTCCTATGGCTACACCTTC
CASSATGFSYGYTF
>TRBV11-2|TRBJ2-3|15|.|TRBD2
TGTGCCAGCAGCTTCGTACTAGCGGGCACAGATACGCAGTATTTT
CASSFVLAGTDTQYF
>TRBV6-4|TRBJ2-2|13|.|.
TGTGCCAGCAGTGATGCGGGGACCGGGGAGCTGTTTTTT
CASSDAGTGELFF
>TRBV19|TRBJ2-7|15|.|TRBD1
TGTGCCAGTAGTATTACAGGGGGGATCGTCCACGAGCAGTACTTC
CASSITGGIVHEQYF
>TRBV20-1|TRBJ2-1|10|.|.
TGCAGTGCTTATGGGAATGAGCAGTTCTTC
CSAYGNEQFF
>TRBV27|TRBJ2-1|14|.|TRBD2
TGTGCCAGCACCCTTAGCGGGAGGTACAATGAGCAGTTCTTC
CASTLSGRYNEQFF
>TRBV18|TRBJ2-2|18|once|TRBD2
TGTGCCAGCTCACCACCGATTGTCTTAGCGGGAGGCACCGGGGAGCTGTTTTTT
CASSPPIVLAGGTGELFF
>TRBV27|TRBJ1-1|14|.|.
TGTGCCAGCAGTTCCCCCGGCAAGAACACTGAAGCTTTCTTT
CASSSPGKNTEAFF
>TRBV4-2|TRBJ2-7|15|.|TRBD1
TGTGCCAGCAGCCAAGTAGGGACAGGGGTCTACGAGCAGTACTTC
CASSQVGTGVYEQYF
>TRBV5-1|TRBJ2-3|15|.|.
TGCGCCAGCAGCCCCCTAGGAGGGGCCACAGATACGCAGTATTTT
CASSPLGGATDTQYF
>TRBV19|TRBJ2-3|15|.|TRBD1
TGTGCCAGTAGTATCGGGACAGGGAACACAGATACGCAGTATTTT
CASSIGTGNTDTQYF
>TRBV2|TRBJ2-3|15|few|.
TGTGCCAGCAGTGAAAAGGCGGAAGTCACAGATACGCAGTATTTT
CASSEKAEVTDTQYF
>TRBV7-3|TRBJ1-4|14|.|TRBD1
TGTGCCAGCACCAGGGGGCCGCCGAATGAAAAACTGTTTTTT
CASTRGPPNEKLFF
>TRBV5-4|TRBJ1-3|17|.|.
TGTGCCAGCAGCCAAGAGGGGGACGGGAACTCTGGAAACACCATATATTTT
CASSQEGDGNSGNTIYF
>TRBV6-1|TRBJ1-6|15|.|.
TGTGCCAGCAGCAATGACAGAGGGGGGCCTTCACCCCTCCACTTT
CASSNDRGGPSPLHF
>TRBV7-2|TRBJ1-2|14|.|TRBD1
TGTGCCAGCAGCTTTCAGGGGGCGACGGGAGGCTACACCTTC
CASSFQGATGGYTF
>TRBV19|TRBJ2-1|11|.|.
TGTGGGGTAAGCGCCTACAATGAGCAGTTCTTC
CGVSAYNEQFF
>TRBV19|TRBJ2-3|15|.|.
TGTGCCAGTAGTATAGATATTACAGGGTCAGATACGCAGTATTTT
CASSIDITGSDTQYF
>TRBV27|TRBJ1-1|16|once|.
TGTGCCAGCAGTTCCCTCACCGGGACGGCTAACACTGAAGCTTTCTTT
CASSSLTGTANTEAFF
>TRBV6-4|TRBJ2-1|15|.|.
TGTGCCAGCAGTGGTTCCGGTGCGGGCTACAATGAGCAGTTCTTC
CASSGSGAGYNEQFF
>TRBV19|TRBJ1-4|17|.|TRBD1
TGTGCCAGTAGTATCCTCATCGGACAGGGAACTAATGAAAAACTGTTTTTT
CASSILIGQGTNEKLFF
>TRBV5-1|TRBJ2-6|15|.|.
TGCGCCAGCAGACAAGAGATCTCTGGGGCCAACGTCCTGACTTTC
CASRQEISGANVLTF
>TRBV7-2|TRBJ2-5|14|.|.
TGTGCCAGCAGCTTCGGCGAGGCTGGGGAAGCCCAGTACTTC
CASSFGEAGEAQYF
>TRBV28|TRBJ1-1|17|.|.
TGTGCCAGCAGTTTACCCGGGGCGACTGGGGTGAACACTGAAGCTTTCTTT
CASSLPGATGVNTEAFF
>TRBV28|TRBJ1-2|12|.|.
TGTGCCAGCAGTTTAGGTCCCGATGGCTACACCTTC
CASSLGPDGYTF
>TRBV19|TRBJ1-2|15|.|TRBD1
TGTGCCAGTAGTATAGCCGGACAGGGTAACTATGGCTACACCTTC
CASSIAGQGNYGYTF
>TRBV27|TRBJ2-2|13|few|.
TGTGCCAGCAGGACCGCGAACACCGGGGAGCTGTTTTTT
CASRTANTGELFF
>TRBV5-8|TRBJ2-7|13|.|TRBD1
TGTGCCAGCCGGGACAGGGGCCTGTACGAGCAGTACTTC
CASRDRGLYEQYF
>TRBV19|TRBJ1-2|14|few|TRBD1
TGTGCCAGTAGGCCGGGACAGGGGGCTGAGGGCTACACCTTC
CASRPGQGAEGYTF
>TRBV5-4|TRBJ2-7|13|.|.
TGCGCCAGCAGCCAATACCGTTCCTACGAGCAGTACTTC
CASSQYRSYEQYF
>TRBV5-1|TRBJ1-4|14|.|.
TGCGCCAGCAGCTTGACGCAGCAGGGTGAAAAACTGTTTTTT
CASSLTQQGEKLFF
>TRBV7-9|TRBJ2-1|15|few|.
TGTGCCAGCAGCTTTTCTCGAGGGAGGTACAATGAGCAGTTCTTC
CASSFSRGRYNEQFF
>TRBV28|TRBJ2-7|14|.|.
TGTGCCAGCAGTTTAAGGGACACCTACTACGAGCAGTACTTC
CASSLRDTYYEQYF
>TRBV7-3|TRBJ2-1|14|.|.
TGTGCCAGCAGCTTGGGACCGCGTGACAATGAGCAGTTCTTC
CASSLGPRDNEQFF
>TRBV30|TRBJ1-4|13|.|.
TGTGCCTGGAGTCGGGGGGATAATGAAAAACTGTTTTTT
CAWSRGDNEKLFF
>TRBV10-3|TRBJ2-1|13|.|.
TGTGCCATCCGACCGGGAGAGGGCAATGAGCAGTTCTTC
CAIRPGEGNEQFF
>TRBV7-3|TRBJ2-1|17|.|TRBD2
TGTGCCAGCAGCTTATTCGGGGGGACTAGCGGGATCGATGAGCAGTTCTTC
CASSLFGGTSGIDEQFF
>TRBV7-8|TRBJ2-7|15|few|.
TGTGCCAGCAGCTTTAACTGGTGGGAAACCTACGAGCAGTACTTC
CASSFNWWETYEQYF
>TRBV28|TRBJ1-5|19|.|.
TGTGCCAGCAGTCCCATCTCTTCGGTAGACAGCTATAGCAATCAGCCCCAGCATTTT
CASSPISSVDSYSNQPQHF
>TRBV27|TRBJ2-7|15|.|TRBD1
TGTGCCAGCAGTTACCCTAGGACAGGGCTCTACGAGCAGTACTTC
CASSYPRTGLYEQYF
>TRBV9|TRBJ1-2|13|once|.
TGTGCCAGCAGCCCAAGGGGGGGCTATGGCTACACCTTC
CASSPRGGYGYTF
>TRBV14|TRBJ2-1|18|.|TRBD2
TGTGCCAGCAGCCAAGCGACCCGACTAGCGGGAAGGAACAATGAGCAGTTCTTC
CASSQATRLAGRNNEQFF
>TRBV5-1|TRBJ2-1|14|.|.
TGCGCCAGCAGCTTGGTGGGGCGGTACAATGAGCAGTTCTTC
CASSLVGRYNEQFF
>TRBV4-2|TRBJ2-7|17|medium-sized|TRBD2
TGTGCCAGCAGCCAAGGGGTAGCGGGAGTGTTTCCTTACGAGCAGTACTTC
CASSQGVAGVFPYEQYF
>TRBV11-2|TRBJ1-1|16|.|.
TGTGCCAGCAGCGTAGTAGATCGGGGCGCGGGACCTGAAGCTTTCTTT
CASSVVDRGAGPEAFF